The 14 T cell receptor beta chains reported below all come from one sample, sequenced in a study of Ad26.COV2.S vaccination and SARS-CoV-2 variants (dated by TCRdb to the early 2020s). The protocol used for the library was the immunoSEQ multiplex PCR assay. The table was pulled from immuneACCESS by TCRdb, which kept in-frame rearrangements only. Such tables lose some clones; where checked, under half of the loss comes from unresolved V genes, and the rest has no known cause. A total of some 390,000 clones appear in this sample, about nine tenths of them only once. Around 3.4% of the sample rests with the top ten. Interpreted using the paper, the treatment or condition label stands for: roughly 20 received Ad26.COV2.S at low or high dose, single or two shots; 5 received placebo; per-sample allocation not given. Repertoires of vaccine and placebo recipients were sequenced from samples taken on day 63 after the first injection.

Specimen: peripheral blood, collected in a trial of Ad26.COV2.S vaccine versus placebo. These receptors came from a person aged 18-65 years who received the Ad26.COV2.S COVID-19 vaccine or a placebo.

The rearrangement links TRBV5-1 to TRBJ2-1; no clear D gene. This CDR3 comprises 15 residues. Germline loops: CDR1 SGHRS, CDR2 YFSETQ. V was shortened by 0 bases and J by 0 bases, with 7 bases between the two germline ends. CDR3 in DNA: TGCGCCAGCAGCTTGGCTGTGAGCTCCTACAATGAGCAGTTCTTC. This gives the protein CASSLAVSSYNEQFF.

The V and J genes are TRBV7-2 and TRBJ1-1; D possibly corresponds to TRBD1 (5 bases). Germline CDR1 and CDR2: SGHTA and FQGNSA. The CDR3 has 13 residues. V was shortened by 1 base and J by 3 bases, with 6 bases between the two germline ends. The CDR3 loop reads CASSLGGDTEAFF. The CDR3 DNA reads as TGTGCCAGCAGCTTAGGAGGGGACACTGAAGCTTTCTTT.

The chain combines TRBV12-1 with TRBJ1-6. TRBV12-1 is given as a pseudogene. This CDR3 is built from 12 residues. The CDR3 is CASSLRGGALHF. The CDR3 bases are TGTGCCAGCAGCTTGAGAGGAGGGGCCCTCCACTTT.

The chain carries TRBV6-5 and TRBJ1-2; D remains unclear. The germline V and J ends were trimmed by 2 bases and 0 bases, with 10 bases remaining between them. CDR1 and CDR2 (germline): MNHEY, SVGAGI. There are 15 residues in the CDR3. The CDR3 bases are TGTGCCAGCAGTTACGGACTTGGGGCTAACTATGGCTACACCTTC. Amino acid sequence: CASSYGLGANYGYTF.

This chain joins TRBV5-8 and TRBJ2-5, with D possibly being TRBD1 or TRBD2 (5 bases each). The CDR3 is 14 residues long. Trimming left V 3 bases short and J 1 base short, with 10 bases between. Looked up from germline, CDR1 is SGHTS and CDR2 is YDEGEE. The CDR3 region has the DNA TGTGCCAGCAGCTCGGGACCGGGCCAAGAGACCCAGTACTTC. This sequence encodes CASSSGPGQETQYF.

In its sample, this clone was seen once. The chain couples TRBV20-1 to TRBJ2-1; perhaps TRBD2 as D (7 bases). Trimming cost V 3 bases and J 5 bases, with 20 bases left between them. Germline values: CDR1 DFQATT, CDR2 SNEGSKA (reference sequence). CDR3 size: 16 residues. In DNA form, the CDR3 reads TGCAGTGCTAGTCCGCTACTCCCGGGGGGCAACAATGAGCAGTTCTTC. Translation gives CSASPLLPGGNNEQFF.

The chain is built from TRBV7-2 and TRBJ1-1; no definite D call. The CDR3 extends over 14 amino acids. V was clipped by 0 bases and J by 3 bases, with 8 bases between them. Germline-derived CDR1 and CDR2 are SGHTA and FQGNSA. DNA of the CDR3: TGTGCCAGCAGCTTAGCGCGGAGGGACACTGAAGCTTTCTTT. Translated, it gives CASSLARRDTEAFF.

J is TRBJ1-2 and V is TRBV18; 10 nucleotides align to TRBD1. The germline gives CDR1 KGHSH, CDR2 LQKENI. The length of the CDR3 is 13 residues. V lost 3 bases to trimming and J lost 6 bases; unmatched junction nucleotides: 1. The CDR3 protein is CASSPDRGHGYTF. The CDR3 DNA is TGTGCCAGCTCACCCGACAGGGGGCATGGCTACACCTTC.

J is TRBJ1-1 and V is TRBV6-2 or TRBV6-3, with a tentative D call TRBD1 (5 bases). V shed 5 bases and J shed 1 base, with 11 bases lying between them. In germline, CDR1 is MNHEY, CDR2 SVGEGT. The CDR3 spans 14 residues. DNA for the CDR3: TGTGCCAGCAGTACAGGAGTCGGGAACACTGAAGCTTTCTTT. This translates into CASSTGVGNTEAFF.

The J gene is TRBJ2-7, the V gene TRBV18; no firm D call. Germline CDR1 reads KGHSH; CDR2 reads LQKENI. This CDR3 region has 18 residues. Between the trimmed V and J ends, which lost 0 bases and 5 bases, there was a span of 23 bases. The CDR3 region is CASSPPILVRATPHEQYF. For the CDR3, the DNA is TGTGCCAGCTCACCACCGATCCTGGTCCGGGCCACCCCTCACGAGCAGTACTTC.

V and J are TRBV12-3 or TRBV12-4 and TRBJ1-1, with D hard to call. V lost 10 bases to trimming and J lost 1 base, with 10 bases between them. The CDR3 is 12 amino acids. The CDR3 region has the DNA TGTGCCACCTCGCCGCGGAACACTGAAGCTTTCTTT. This translates into CATSPRNTEAFF.

A single count supports this clone. The V call is TRBV7-8, the J call TRBJ1-6; no clear D. Trimming shortened V by 5 bases and J by 9 bases, and 17 bases separated the two germline ends. The germline gives CDR1 SGHVS, CDR2 FQNEAQ. The CDR3 is 15 residues long. In DNA form, the CDR3 reads TGTGCCAGCAGCCCAGGAGACGCTAGGCGTTCACCCCTCCACTTT. Amino acid sequence: CASSPGDARRSPLHF. The variable domain in full, with the rest retrieved from reference TRBV7-8 and TRBJ1-6, is GAGVSQSPRYKVAKRGQDVALRCDPISGHVSLFWYQQALGQGPEFLTYFQNEAQLDKSGLPSDRFFAERPEGSVSTLKIQRTQQEDSAVYLCASSPGDARRSPLHFGNGTRLTVT.

A single count supports this clone. The rearrangement uses TRBV19 and TRBJ2-7, with 11 bases aligning to TRBD1. Per germline, CDR1 LNHDA and CDR2 SQIVND (reference sequence). The junction had 11 bases not matched to a gene; V was cut back by 4 bases and J by 6 bases. CDR3 length: 16 residues. This CDR3 is CASSSTGTGGKGEQYF. In DNA, the CDR3 is TGTGCCAGTAGTAGCACCGGGACAGGGGGTAAGGGCGAGCAGTACTTC.

The rearrangement uses TRBV10-2 and TRBJ2-7, with TRBD1 as a possible D gene (5 bases). The V end was cut by 2 bases, the J end by 4 bases, with 12 bases between. Per germline, CDR1 WSHSY and CDR2 SAAADI. CDR3 size: 14 residues. Written as DNA, the CDR3 is TGCGCCAGCAGTGAGAGCCAGGGTAAATACGAGCAGTACTTC. Translating it yields CASSESQGKYEQYF.